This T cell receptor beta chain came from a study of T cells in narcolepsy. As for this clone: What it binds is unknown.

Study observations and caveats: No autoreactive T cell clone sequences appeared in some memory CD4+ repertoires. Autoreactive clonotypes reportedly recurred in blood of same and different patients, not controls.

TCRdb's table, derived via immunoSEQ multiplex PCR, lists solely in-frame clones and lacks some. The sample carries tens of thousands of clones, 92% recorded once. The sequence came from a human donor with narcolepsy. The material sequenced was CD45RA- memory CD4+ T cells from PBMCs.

In nucleotides, the CDR3 is TGTGCCAGCAGTCGGACTAGCGGTACAGATACGCAGTATTTT. Its translation is CASSRTSGTDTQYF. The chain has TRBV7-2 and TRBJ2-3; 10 bases align to TRBD2. CDR1 and CDR2 (germline): SGHTA, FQGNSA. This CDR3 has 14 residues. The V gene end was trimmed by 6 bases and the J gene end by 3 bases; junction bases not matched to a gene: 3.